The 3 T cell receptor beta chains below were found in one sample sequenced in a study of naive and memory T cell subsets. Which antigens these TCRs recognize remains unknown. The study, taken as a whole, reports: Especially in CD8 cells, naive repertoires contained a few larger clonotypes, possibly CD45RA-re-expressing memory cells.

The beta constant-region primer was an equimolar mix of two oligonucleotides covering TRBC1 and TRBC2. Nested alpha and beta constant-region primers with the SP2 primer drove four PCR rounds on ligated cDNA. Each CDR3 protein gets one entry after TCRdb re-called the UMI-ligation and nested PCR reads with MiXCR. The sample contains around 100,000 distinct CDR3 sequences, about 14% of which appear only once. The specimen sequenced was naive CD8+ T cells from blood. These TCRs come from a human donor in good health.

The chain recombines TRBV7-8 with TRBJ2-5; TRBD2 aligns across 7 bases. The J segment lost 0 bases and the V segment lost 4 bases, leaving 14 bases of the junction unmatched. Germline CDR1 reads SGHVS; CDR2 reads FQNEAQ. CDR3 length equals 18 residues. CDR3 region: CASSSPKGSGTHQETQYF. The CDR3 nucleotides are TGTGCCAGCAGCTCCCCCAAAGGGAGCGGGACCCACCAAGAGACCCAGTACTTC.

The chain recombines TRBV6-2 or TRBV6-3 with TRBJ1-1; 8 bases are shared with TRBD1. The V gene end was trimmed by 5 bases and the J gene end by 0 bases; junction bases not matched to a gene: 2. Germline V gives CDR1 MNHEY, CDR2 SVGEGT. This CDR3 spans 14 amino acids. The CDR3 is CASSIQGVNTEAFF. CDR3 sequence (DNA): TGTGCCAGCAGTATACAGGGGGTGAACACTGAAGCTTTCTTT.

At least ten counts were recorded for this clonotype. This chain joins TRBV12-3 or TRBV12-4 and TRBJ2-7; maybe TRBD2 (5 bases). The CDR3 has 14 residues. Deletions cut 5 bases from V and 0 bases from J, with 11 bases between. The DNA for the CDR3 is TGTGCCAGCAGTCTCACGGGGAGCTCCTACGAGCAGTACTTC. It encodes CASSLTGSSYEQYF.